The source of this T cell receptor (beta chain) is a study of T cells in Graves' hyperthyroidism and ophthalmopathy. It was RNA transcripts that yielded the amplified TCR beta CDR3 regions. Initially, a first-round RT-PCR of the TCR CDR3 employed the HTBI primer set. Each CDR3 protein gets one entry after TCRdb re-called the multiplex PCR reads with MiXCR. The repertoire holds approximately 370,000 distinct CDR3 sequences, with 17% as singletons. About this clonotype: Its antigen is undetermined.

Newly diagnosed hyperthyroidism, duration under 2 months, in patients aged 18 to 65. Study-wide results and caveats: Model predictions of ophthalmopathy came a median around 6.5 months before onset. Appearing also in blood were most of the thyroid clonotypes expanded above 0.001.

V dropped 6 bases and J dropped 2 bases, with 11 bases sitting between them. There are 13 residues in the CDR3. Per the germline V gene, CDR1 is DFQATT and CDR2 is SNEGSKA (reference sequence). The sample consisted of blood. This chain joins TRBV20-1 and TRBJ2-1; D is perhaps TRBD2 (6 bases). The sequence was collected from a woman in her thirties with Graves' hyperthyroidism that later progressed to Graves' ophthalmopathy. The CDR3 bases are TGCAGTGCCCTAGCGTACACCTACAATGAGCAGTTCTTC. Its protein is CSALAYTYNEQFF.